This T cell receptor beta chain was sequenced in a study of OX40 agonist ivuxolimab in advanced cancers. As to this clone: What it binds is unknown.

Study conclusions and caveats: Blood T cells, both CD4+ and CD8+, expanded clonally by week 6 at 0.1 to 3.0 mg/kg.

Trimming stripped 5 bases from V and 3 bases from J, with 5 bases between. The length of the CDR3 is 11 residues. Germline V gene lookup returns CDR1 SEHNR and CDR2 FQNEAQ (reference sequence). TCRdb's table, derived via immunoSEQ multiplex PCR, lists solely in-frame clones and lacks some. This table has 50,000 to 65,000 clones, 80% to 90% appearing once. This chain connects TRBV7-9 to TRBJ2-7; D gene unclear. The sequence was obtained from an adult with an advanced solid tumor such as melanoma, head and neck, liver or kidney cancer. Sequenced here: CD4+ or CD8+ T cells sorted from blood, sampled in a trial of the OX40 agonist ivuxolimab. CDR3 nucleotide sequence: TGTGCCAGCAGCCTCAGCTACGAGCAGTACTTC. Translating it yields CASSLSYEQYF.